The 10 T cell receptor beta chains below were found in one sample sequenced in a study of tumor-infiltrating lymphocytes in primary liver carcinoma. The researchers produced TCR beta cDNA from approximately 460 ng total RNA with a constant-region primer. Modified slightly, ARM-PCR produced TCR beta libraries over three nested multiplex PCR rounds. The first two PCR rounds, nine to ten cycles each, used TRBV1-TRBV30 forward primers and a C-beta reverse primer. TCRdb redid the calling of the multiplex PCR reads with MiXCR, one entry per CDR3 protein. The sample carries about 70,000 distinct CDR3 sequences, nearly 70% recorded once. The study co-extracted DNA and RNA from about 19-30 mg of unsorted bulk tissue. What was sequenced was liver tumor tissue from sampling region 4. Documented subset: tumor region T4, right-lateral pole. These TCRs come from a man aged 40-49 years with primary liver carcinoma and hepatitis B virus infection.

Points on this clonotype: The junction does not match germline at one end; this may be a read error. V and J are TRBV6-5 and TRBJ1-1; D remains unclear. From germline, CDR1 is MNHEY and CDR2 SVGAGI. This CDR3 has 14 residues. CDR3: CASSLDTLNIEAFF. CDR3 DNA: TGTGCCAGCAGTTTGGATACCTTGAACATTGAAGCTTTCTTT.

This clonotype was seen ten or more times. The V and J genes are TRBV29-1 and TRBJ1-2; 9 bases are a match to TRBD1. Germline V gives CDR1 SQVTM, CDR2 ANQGSEA. Trimming took 6 bases from V and 8 from J; bases not matched to a gene: 16. The CDR3 sequence is 15 residues long. The CDR3 spells CSVADRGSNIGGYTF. The CDR3 DNA sequence: TGCAGCGTCGCGGACAGGGGCAGTAACATAGGGGGCTACACCTTC. The variable domain in full, completed from reference TRBV29-1 and TRBJ1-2, reads SAVISQKPSRDICQRGTSLTIQCQVDSQVTMMFWYRQQPGQSLTLIATANQGSEATYESGFVIDKFPISRPNLTFSTLTVSNMSPEDSSIYLCSVADRGSNIGGYTFGSGTRLTVV.

The chain links TRBV14 to TRBJ1-2; D is ambiguous. The CDR3 has 13 residues. Per the germline V gene, CDR1 is SGHDN and CDR2 is FVKESK. With 2 bases removed from V and 4 bases from J, the gap between germline ends came to 8 bases. CDR3 in DNA: TGTGCCAGCAGCCAATACGGGTTCTATGGCTACACCTTC. Amino acid sequence: CASSQYGFYGYTF. Full variable domain (rest looked up from reference TRBV14 and TRBJ1-2): EAGVTQFPSHSVIEKGQTVTLRCDPISGHDNLYWYRRVMGKEIKFLLHFVKESKQDESGMPNNRFLAERTGGTYSTLKVQPAELEDSGVYFCASSQYGFYGYTFGSGTRLTVV.

This clonotype was picked up one time. A read error is possible here, since a much larger clone lies one base away. V usage is TRBV28 and J usage is TRBJ2-2; 10 nucleotides match TRBD1. The germline V gene encodes CDR1 MDHEN and CDR2 SYDVKM. CDR3 length: 15 residues. This CDR3 is CTSSLTGGGTGELFF. CDR3 in DNA: TGTACCAGCAGTTTGACAGGGGGCGGCACCGGGGAGCTGTTTTTT.

This clonotype came up a few times. A read error is possible here, since a much larger clone lies one base away. The rearrangement uses TRBV29-1 and TRBJ2-3, with a possible D match to TRBD1 (5 bases). CDR3 length equals 15 residues. Germline CDR1 reads SQVTM; CDR2 reads ANQGSEA. DNA for the CDR3: TGCCGCGTTGAGGACCTTGGACAAATCACAGATACGCAGTATTTT. This encodes CRVEDLGQITDTQYF.

This clonotype was counted only a few times. A read error may explain this, as a much larger clone is one base away. The V call is TRBV20-1, the J call TRBJ1-2, with D maybe TRBD1 (6 bases). CDR3 size: 12 residues. The germline V gene encodes CDR1 DFQATT and CDR2 SNEGSKA (reference sequence). Here the CDR3 reads CSARAGVGGYIF. Here the CDR3 DNA reads TGCAGTGCTAGAGCAGGGGTCGGCGGCTACATCTTC.

The genes are TRBV9 and TRBJ1-5, with 8 bases lining up with TRBD1. CDR1 is SGDLS and CDR2 is YYNGEE in the germline V gene. The CDR3 has 13 amino acids. V lost 3 bases, J lost 9 bases, and 5 bases stayed unmatched. DNA for the CDR3: TGTGCCAGCAGCGCGGACAGGGATCGGCCCCAGCATTTT. It specifies CASSADRDRPQHF.

V is TRBV29-1 and J is TRBJ2-7; 10 bases fit TRBD2. Germline V gives CDR1 SQVTM, CDR2 ANQGSEA. The ends lost 7 bases at V and 5 bases at J; junction bases unmatched: 8. This CDR3 spans 13 amino acids. The CDR3 here is CSGTTSGIHEQYF. As DNA, the CDR3 is TGCAGCGGGACAACTAGCGGGATTCACGAGCAGTACTTC.

With respect to this clonotype: Germline and junction disagree at one end, which may indicate a read error. The V gene is TRBV4-1, the J gene TRBJ2-7, with D maybe TRBD1 (5 bases). The CDR3 totals 14 residues. Germline CDR1 MGHRA, CDR2 YSYEKL. The CDR3 nucleotides are TGCGCCAGCAGCCAAGAGGGGCCGGCCTACGAGGAGTACTTC. Translation gives CASSQEGPAYEEYF.

The J gene is TRBJ2-2, the V gene TRBV11-2; 9 nucleotides agree with TRBD1. V trimming: 3 bases; J trimming: 12 bases; junction bases outside the gene matches: 17. The CDR3 runs 17 residues. Germline CDR1 is SGHAT and CDR2 is FQNNGV. Written as DNA, the CDR3 is TGTGCCAGCAGCTTTGATCGGGACAGGGTCGGCACCTTGAAGCTGTTTTTT. As protein: CASSFDRDRVGTLKLFF.